What follows are 14 T cell receptor beta chains derived from one specimen sequenced in a study of a mutant IDH1 vaccine in newly diagnosed glioma. Only in-frame clones appear in the TCRdb table, and some are missing; sequencing was by immunoSEQ multiplex PCR. The table lists around 65,000 clones, roughly 80% of them singletons, with 5.5% to 7% in the top ten. Time point denoted: week 11, during vaccination. Each vaccine dose was 300 ug of mutant IDH1 20-mer peptide, with topical imiquimod. Which antigens these TCRs recognize remains unknown. The sequences come from PBMCs, collected from a glioma patient whose treatment included an IDH1 peptide vaccine. The receptor source for this set is a man aged 50-59 years with glioma.

The chain combines TRBV28 with TRBJ2-6; no reliable D call. Germline V lookup: CDR1 MDHEN, CDR2 SYDVKM. V lost 5 bases to trimming and J lost 3 bases, with 8 bases between them. The CDR3 has 14 residues. This CDR3 is CASSPSYGANVLTF. CDR3 DNA sequence: TGTGCCAGCAGTCCTTCCTATGGGGCCAACGTCCTGACTTTC.

The rearrangement uses TRBV5-4 and TRBJ2-5; D possibly corresponds to TRBD1 (6 bases). V was clipped by 2 bases and J by 5 bases, with 13 bases between them. Germline-derived CDR1 and CDR2 are SGHNT and YYREEE (reference sequence). CDR3 length: 14 amino acids. CDR3 loop: CASSFLGASETQYF. The CDR3 DNA follows: TGTGCCAGCAGCTTTCTGGGGGCGTCTGAGACCCAGTACTTC.

There are a few counts of this clone. The rearrangement uses TRBV6-5 and TRBJ2-7, with 7 bases aligning to TRBD2. The CDR3 extends over 14 amino acids. Germline-derived CDR1 and CDR2 are MNHEY and SVGAGI. The V segment lost 5 bases and the J segment 0 bases; nucleotides outside the gene matches: 4. CDR3 residues: CASSRGGSSYEQYF. The DNA of the CDR3 is TGTGCCAGCAGTCGGGGAGGGAGCTCCTACGAGCAGTACTTC.

The chain recombines TRBV5-4 with TRBJ1-5; D uncertain. The ends were cut back, 0 bases at V and 3 bases at J, with 7 bases in the middle. The germline V gene has CDR1 SGHNT and CDR2 YYREEE (reference sequence). The CDR3 is 14 amino acids. CDR3 sequence: CASSLDNNNQPQHF. CDR3 nucleotide sequence: TGTGCCAGCAGCTTGGATAACAACAATCAGCCCCAGCATTTT.

The V and J genes are TRBV19 and TRBJ2-1; TRBD1 matches at 8 bases. Per germline, CDR1 LNHDA and CDR2 SQIVND (reference sequence). CDR3 size: 14 residues. J was trimmed by 3 bases and V by 4 bases; bases with no gene match: 2. Written as DNA, the CDR3 is TGTGCCAGTAGTACAGGGGGCTTCTACAATGAGCAGTTCTTC. This codes for CASSTGGFYNEQFF. Together with reference TRBV19 and TRBJ2-1, the CDR3 gives the full variable domain: DGGITQSPKYLFRKEGQNVTLSCEQNLNHDAMYWYRQDPGQGLRLIYYSQIVNDFQKGDIAEGYSVSREKKESFPLTVTSAQKNPTAFYLCASSTGGFYNEQFFGPGTRLTVL.

V is TRBV7-9 and J is TRBJ2-7, with TRBD2 as a possible D gene (5 bases). CDR1 SEHNR and CDR2 FQNEAQ come from the germline V gene (reference sequence). This CDR3 comprises 12 residues. V was trimmed by 2 bases and J by 7 bases, leaving 9 bases between them. In DNA form, the CDR3 reads TGTGCCAGCAGCTTACCCACGGGGGAGCAGTACTTC. It is translated as CASSLPTGEQYF.

The chain couples TRBV6-1 to TRBJ2-7, with D unresolved. This CDR3 comprises 10 residues. Germline loops: CDR1 MNHNS, CDR2 SASEGT. Trimming stripped 6 bases from V and 5 bases from J, with 5 bases between. The CDR3 loop reads CASSENEQYF. The DNA of the CDR3 is TGTGCCAGCAGCGAAAACGAGCAGTACTTC.

The chain is built from TRBV5-1 and TRBJ2-2, with a tentative D call TRBD2 (6 bases). The CDR3 loop spans 15 amino acids. V was trimmed by 0 bases and J by 5 bases, leaving 11 bases between them. Germline V lookup: CDR1 SGHRS, CDR2 YFSETQ. The CDR3 reads CASSLEHGGTGELFF. The CDR3 DNA follows: TGCGCCAGCAGCTTGGAACACGGGGGAACCGGGGAGCTGTTTTTT.

The J gene is TRBJ2-7, the V gene TRBV18; the match to TRBD1 covers 10 bases. Germline values: CDR1 KGHSH, CDR2 LQKENI. The ends lost 4 bases at V and 6 bases at J; junction bases unmatched: 6. The CDR3 is 14 residues long. The CDR3 sequence is CASSRTGGRVEQYF. CDR3 sequence (DNA): TGTGCCAGCTCACGGACAGGGGGTAGGGTCGAGCAGTACTTC.

This clone was seen only once. The rearrangement joins TRBV19 to TRBJ2-1; 8 bases align to TRBD1. The CDR3 length is 16 residues. CDR1 is LNHDA and CDR2 is SQIVND in the germline V gene (reference sequence). With 6 bases clipped from V and 8 bases from J, the junction kept 15 bases outside the gene matches. The CDR3 sequence: CASSFTGTGVFHEQFF. CDR3 DNA: TGTGCCAGTAGCTTCACCGGGACAGGTGTTTTCCATGAGCAGTTCTTC.

This sequence joins TRBV19 and TRBJ2-2; 10 bases map to TRBD1. Germline lookup yields CDR1 LNHDA and CDR2 SQIVND (reference sequence). This CDR3 is 14 amino acids long. Germline trimming cut 10 bases from V and 5 bases from J; bases unmatched to any gene: 7. The CDR3 DNA sequence: TGTGCCACTACCGAGGGACAGGGGACCGGGGAGCTGTTTTTT. Encoded protein: CATTEGQGTGELFF.

The chain is built from TRBV30 and TRBJ2-7, with TRBD1 matching over 7 bases. The CDR3 sequence is 13 residues long. Germline loops: CDR1 GTSNPN, CDR2 SVGIG (reference sequence). After removal of 3 bases from V and 4 bases from J, the junction contained 6 bases not matched to a gene. The CDR3 region has the DNA TGTGCCTGGAGGGCCGCCAGGGGGTACGAGCAGTACTTC. Residues: CAWRAARGYEQYF.

The V gene is TRBV7-2, the J gene TRBJ2-3; D possibly corresponds to TRBD2 (5 bases). Deletions cut 1 base from V and 1 base from J, with 9 bases between. CDR1 SGHTA and CDR2 FQGNSA come from the germline V gene. This CDR3 contains 15 residues. The CDR3 is CASSLDGIRTDTQYF. DNA for the CDR3: TGTGCCAGCAGCTTAGACGGGATTCGCACAGATACGCAGTATTTT.

The rearrangement joins TRBV2 to TRBJ2-1; 10 bases are a match to TRBD1. The CDR3 is 15 amino acids. V lost 3 bases, J lost 9 bases, and 8 bases stayed unmatched. Germline V gene data show CDR1 as SNHLY and CDR2 as FYNNEI. The CDR3, as DNA: TGTGCCAGCAGTGACCCCGACAGGGGGCAGGGTGAGCAGTTCTTC. Translating it yields CASSDPDRGQGEQFF.